This TCR beta chain was identified during a study of T cell responses to AZD1222 COVID-19 vaccine. Whole-study context: Whether given at about 4 or about 12 weeks, second doses were pooled. Study conclusions and caveats: Unmutated variant regions are reportedly the target of nearly half of TCRs that are spike-specific. Baseline serostatus was positive in only six AZD1222 recipients.

V lost 4 bases, J lost 4 bases, and 11 bases stayed unmatched. Germline loops: CDR1 SGHRS, CDR2 YFSETQ. This CDR3 comprises 16 residues. Assay: immunoSEQ multiplex PCR; the TCRdb copy retains only in-frame clones and omits some. The sample yields approximately 140,000 clones, more than 85% seen once. For this clone: Its specificity is not known.

The sequencing here drew on peripheral blood, taken on day 0 of AZD1222 vaccination. The chain recombines TRBV5-1 with TRBJ2-5; 9 nucleotides agree with TRBD1. This sequence originates from an adult in good health. CDR3 in amino acids: CASSLGTGIVGETQYF. For the CDR3, the DNA is TGCGCCAGCAGCCTTGGGACAGGGATAGTTGGAGAGACCCAGTACTTC.